These 27 T cell receptor beta chains share one sample of origin, sequenced in a study of cytomegalovirus exposure and HLA in healthy donors. PCR involved 60 Vbeta and 13 Jbeta primers. Produced via immunoSEQ multiplex PCR; TCRdb's table is partial and in-frame only. Of 90,000 to 120,000 clones listed, around three quarters are singletons. Source material: PBMCs. The receptor set was obtained from a female donor in good health and CMV-seropositive.

J is TRBJ2-1 and V is TRBV9; TRBD1 matches 9 bases. Germline V lookup: CDR1 SGDLS, CDR2 YYNGEE. The CDR3 loop spans 15 amino acids. Trimming at V came to 1 base and at J to 3 bases, leaving 2 bases not matched to a gene. CDR3 DNA: TGTGCCAGCAGCGTAACAGGGGGCGACTACAATGAGCAGTTCTTC. Translation: CASSVTGGDYNEQFF.

This clone was seen a single time. V is TRBV29-1 and J is TRBJ2-1; TRBD2 matches at 10 bases. The V segment lost 3 bases and the J segment 6 bases; nucleotides outside the gene matches: 5. CDR1 SQVTM and CDR2 ANQGSEA come from the germline V gene. The CDR3 contains 14 residues. CDR3: CSVDQLAGGNEQFF. CDR3 DNA sequence: TGCAGCGTTGATCAGTTAGCGGGAGGCAATGAGCAGTTCTTC.

This clone was observed a few times. The J gene is TRBJ2-5, the V gene TRBV6-5; a possible D gene is TRBD1 (8 bases). CDR1 is MNHEY, CDR2 SVGAGI, per germline. The CDR3 contains 15 residues. V lost 7 bases to trimming and J lost 5 bases, with 20 bases between them. This CDR3 is CASTMPTGGGETQYF. The CDR3 nucleotides read TGTGCCAGCACCATGCCTACAGGGGGAGGGGAGACCCAGTACTTC.

V usage is TRBV6-5 and J usage is TRBJ2-7; D possibly corresponds to TRBD2 (5 bases). This CDR3 is 14 amino acids long. With 5 bases removed from V and 5 bases from J, the gap between germline ends came to 16 bases. Germline V gene lookup returns CDR1 MNHEY and CDR2 SVGAGI. Here the CDR3 DNA reads TGTGCCAGCAGTACCAAGTGGAGCGGTGACGAGCAGTACTTC. This codes for CASSTKWSGDEQYF.

The rearrangement uses TRBV2 and TRBJ2-3, with 7 bases matching TRBD2. The junction had 11 bases not matched to a gene; V was cut back by 6 bases and J by 2 bases. Germline V CDR1 and CDR2: SNHLY, FYNNEI. The CDR3 spans 16 residues. The CDR3 loop reads CASRALAGGYTDTQYF. The CDR3, as DNA: TGTGCCAGCAGGGCCTTGGCCGGGGGGTACACAGATACGCAGTATTTT.

The chain carries TRBV5-6 and TRBJ1-1; D is uncertain. V was cut by 4 bases and J by 1 base, with 14 bases left in between. The length of the CDR3 is 15 residues. Germline CDR1 reads SGHDT; CDR2 reads YYEEEE. CDR3 sequence: CASSTGRGGNTEAFF. DNA for the CDR3: TGTGCCAGCAGCACCGGACGGGGAGGGAACACTGAAGCTTTCTTT.

The chain is built from TRBV5-1 and TRBJ2-1; 10 bases agree with TRBD2. The CDR3 is 15 residues long. From germline, CDR1 is SGHRS and CDR2 YFSETQ. The junction had 6 bases not matched to a gene; V was cut back by 4 bases and J by 5 bases. For the CDR3, the DNA is TGCGCCAGCAGCCAACTAGCGGGAACGAACAATGAGCAGTTCTTC. Translating it yields CASSQLAGTNNEQFF.

The V and J genes are TRBV29-1 and TRBJ2-4; a possible D gene is TRBD1 (5 bases). The germline CDR1 and CDR2 sequences are SQVTM and ANQGSEA. Trimming pared 2 bases from V and 13 bases from J, leaving 9 bases between. There are 10 residues in the CDR3. Written as DNA, the CDR3 is TGCAGCGTTGAACAGGGTCGGCAGTACTTC. It codes for CSVEQGRQYF.

The CDR3 nucleotides read TGTGCCTGGAGGGGACTAGCGGTGCCGGGGGAGCTGTTTTTT. Amino acids: CAWRGLAVPGELFF. V usage is TRBV30 and J usage is TRBJ2-2, with TRBD2 identical over 11 bases. Germline assignment: CDR1 GTSNPN and CDR2 SVGIG (reference sequence). This CDR3 is built from 14 residues. Germline trimming cut 3 bases from V and 8 bases from J; bases unmatched to any gene: 5.

The chain combines TRBV30 with TRBJ1-1; D uncertain. Trimming shortened V by 8 bases and J by 6 bases, and 25 bases separated the two germline ends. This CDR3 is 15 amino acids long. Germline CDR1 GTSNPN, CDR2 SVGIG (reference sequence). CDR3 protein: CATIIGRVLPAEAFF. CDR3 nucleotides: TGTGCCACCATAATAGGGCGGGTTTTGCCCGCTGAAGCTTTCTTT.

The chain recombines TRBV7-2 with TRBJ2-2; 8 nucleotides match TRBD2. The germline gives CDR1 SGHTA, CDR2 FQGNSA. This CDR3 is built from 17 residues. The V segment lost 1 base and the J segment 5 bases; nucleotides outside the gene matches: 9. The CDR3 protein is CASSLGAGGPRTGELFF. In nucleotides, the CDR3 is TGTGCCAGCAGCTTAGGGGCGGGGGGCCCCAGAACCGGGGAGCTGTTTTTT.

The chain carries TRBV7-9 and TRBJ1-5; TRBD1 might be the D (6 bases). Trimming removed 6 bases from V and 3 bases from J, with 12 bases in between. Germline V gene data show CDR1 as SEHNR and CDR2 as FQNEAQ (reference sequence). This CDR3 spans 14 amino acids. The CDR3 DNA reads as TGTGCCAGCAGTCTAACAGGGAACAATCAGCCCCAGCATTTT. The encoded protein is CASSLTGNNQPQHF.

This chain joins TRBV2 and TRBJ2-6; tentative D call: TRBD2 (6 bases). In germline, CDR1 is SNHLY, CDR2 FYNNEI. The CDR3 is 17 amino acids. The ends were cut back, 3 bases at V and 1 base at J, with 13 bases in the middle. CDR3 loop: CASSESRGLSGANVLTF. For the CDR3, the DNA is TGTGCCAGCAGTGAGAGCCGGGGGTTGTCTGGGGCCAACGTCCTGACTTTC.

The chain has TRBV25-1 and TRBJ1-4; unclear D gene. Trimming shortened V by 7 bases and J by 0 bases, and 6 bases separated the two germline ends. The CDR3 extends over 13 amino acids. The germline V gene has CDR1 MGHDK and CDR2 SYGVNS. The CDR3 coding sequence is TGTGCCAGCACCCCCACAACTAATGAAAAACTGTTTTTT. Its translation: CASTPTTNEKLFF.

The chain combines TRBV5-1 with TRBJ2-7; 8 positions match TRBD1. From germline, CDR1 is SGHRS and CDR2 YFSETQ. The CDR3 extends over 16 amino acids. V lost 0 bases, J lost 1 base, and 6 bases stayed unmatched. The DNA for the CDR3 is TGCGCCAGCAGCTTGGTTGTCGGACAGGGTTCCTACGAGCAGTACTTC. It codes for CASSLVVGQGSYEQYF.

This clone was counted a few times. The V and J genes are TRBV5-1 and TRBJ2-5; D is unclear. V was clipped by 3 bases and J by 2 bases, with 5 bases between them. CDR3 length: 12 amino acids. From germline, CDR1 is SGHRS and CDR2 YFSETQ. The CDR3 region has the DNA TGCGCCAGCAGCTCCGGGCAAGAGACCCAGTACTTC. Translating it yields CASSSGQETQYF. The full variable domain, its missing parts supplied by reference TRBV5-1 and TRBJ2-5, is KAGVTQTPRYLIKTRGQQVTLSCSPISGHRSVSWYQQTPGQGLQFLFEYFSETQRNKGNFPGRFSGRQFSNSRSEMNVSTLELGDSALYLCASSSGQETQYFGPGTRLLVL.

The chain recombines TRBV5-1 with TRBJ1-6; perhaps TRBD1 as D (6 bases). Germline V gene sequence: CDR1 SGHRS, CDR2 YFSETQ. Trimming removed 0 bases at V and 7 bases at J, with 14 bases between. This CDR3 has 16 residues. This chain's CDR3 is CASSLDFQGGNSPLHF. The CDR3 DNA is TGCGCCAGCAGCTTGGATTTTCAAGGGGGAAATTCACCCCTCCACTTT.

The chain employs TRBV18 and TRBJ2-7; perhaps TRBD2 as D (5 bases). The V gene's germline CDR1 is KGHSH and CDR2 LQKENI. This CDR3 has 14 amino acids. The V end lost 5 bases, the J end lost 2 bases, and 13 bases lay between the germline ends. The CDR3 sequence: CASSTMGAAYEQYF. The CDR3 coding sequence is TGTGCCAGCTCAACGATGGGAGCCGCCTACGAGCAGTACTTC.

The chain combines TRBV6-5 with TRBJ1-2; 8 positions match TRBD1. Germline CDR1 is MNHEY and CDR2 is SVGAGI. Unmatched junction bases numbered 5, after V lost 6 bases and J lost 2 bases. This CDR3 contains 14 residues. DNA for the CDR3: TGTGCCAGCAGGGCTTCAGGGGGCAACTATGGCTACACCTTC. Its translation is CASRASGGNYGYTF.

The rearrangement links TRBV7-8 to TRBJ1-5; the D is unclear. Looked up from germline, CDR1 is SGHVS and CDR2 is FQNEAQ. The V end was cut by 5 bases, the J end by 2 bases, with 19 bases between. The CDR3 has 17 amino acids. CDR3 sequence (DNA): TGTGCCAGCAGCCCCTCCGGTCCCCTCCAGGGCAATCAGCCCCAGCATTTT. Translating it yields CASSPSGPLQGNQPQHF.

This clone was counted only a few times. The V call is TRBV4-1, the J call TRBJ2-4, with a tentative D call TRBD1 (6 bases). Trimming took off 2 bases at V and 8 bases at J, with 10 bases between the two ends. This CDR3 comprises 13 residues. From germline, CDR1 is MGHRA and CDR2 YSYEKL. The CDR3 nucleotides read TGCGCCAGCAGCCAAAAGTCAGGGGACATTCAGTACTTC. Amino acid sequence: CASSQKSGDIQYF.

This chain connects TRBV6-5 to TRBJ1-3, with 7 bases aligning to TRBD1. The germline V gene has CDR1 MNHEY and CDR2 SVGAGI. The CDR3 spans 15 residues. The junction had 6 bases not matched to a gene; V was cut back by 7 bases and J by 0 bases. CDR3 in DNA: TGTGCCAGCATTCCCGACAGGGCCTCTGGAAACACCATATATTTT. This codes for CASIPDRASGNTIYF.

The chain has TRBV6-5 and TRBJ2-3, with a weak D call TRBD2 (6 bases). The length of the CDR3 is 14 residues. Trimming took 4 bases from V and 1 from J, leaving 9 bases between them. The V gene's germline CDR1 is MNHEY and CDR2 SVGAGI. CDR3 sequence: CASSSASGTDTQYF. In DNA, the CDR3 is TGTGCCAGCAGTTCCGCTAGCGGCACAGATACGCAGTATTTT.

V and J are TRBV9 and TRBJ2-5, with 10 bases fitting TRBD1. The germline gives CDR1 SGDLS, CDR2 YYNGEE. With 4 bases clipped from V and 5 bases from J, the junction kept 8 bases outside the gene matches. CDR3 length equals 15 residues. In nucleotides, the CDR3 is TGTGCCAGCAGCATGGGACAGGGGTACATGGAGACCCAGTACTTC. Translated, it gives CASSMGQGYMETQYF.

V gene TRBV12-2 combines with J gene TRBJ1-1; the DNA was not used to check the table's D call, TRBD1. TRBV12-2 is a listed pseudogene. CDR3 length equals 16 residues. The CDR3 is CASRLKFGARNTEAFF. The CDR3 coding sequence is TGTGCAAGTCGCTTAAAATTTGGGGCGCGGAACACTGAAGCTTTCTTT.

J is TRBJ2-3 and V is TRBV10-2; TRBD2 is a possible D gene (6 bases). Germline CDR1 and CDR2: WSHSY and SAAADI. Trimming stripped 3 bases from V and 5 bases from J, with 9 bases between. The CDR3 has 13 residues. The CDR3 is CASSDSGVDTQYF. The DNA for the CDR3 is TGCGCCAGCAGTGATTCGGGGGTAGATACGCAGTATTTT.

This clone was counted only a few times. The gene calls are TRBV10-2 and TRBJ2-7; 10 bases agree with TRBD2. Germline V gene sequence: CDR1 WSHSY, CDR2 SAAADI. With V trimmed by 5 bases and J by 5 bases, 6 bases remained unmatched. This CDR3 contains 14 residues. This CDR3 is CASSRGLASDEQYF. In DNA, the CDR3 is TGCGCCAGCAGTAGGGGACTAGCGTCCGACGAGCAGTACTTC.